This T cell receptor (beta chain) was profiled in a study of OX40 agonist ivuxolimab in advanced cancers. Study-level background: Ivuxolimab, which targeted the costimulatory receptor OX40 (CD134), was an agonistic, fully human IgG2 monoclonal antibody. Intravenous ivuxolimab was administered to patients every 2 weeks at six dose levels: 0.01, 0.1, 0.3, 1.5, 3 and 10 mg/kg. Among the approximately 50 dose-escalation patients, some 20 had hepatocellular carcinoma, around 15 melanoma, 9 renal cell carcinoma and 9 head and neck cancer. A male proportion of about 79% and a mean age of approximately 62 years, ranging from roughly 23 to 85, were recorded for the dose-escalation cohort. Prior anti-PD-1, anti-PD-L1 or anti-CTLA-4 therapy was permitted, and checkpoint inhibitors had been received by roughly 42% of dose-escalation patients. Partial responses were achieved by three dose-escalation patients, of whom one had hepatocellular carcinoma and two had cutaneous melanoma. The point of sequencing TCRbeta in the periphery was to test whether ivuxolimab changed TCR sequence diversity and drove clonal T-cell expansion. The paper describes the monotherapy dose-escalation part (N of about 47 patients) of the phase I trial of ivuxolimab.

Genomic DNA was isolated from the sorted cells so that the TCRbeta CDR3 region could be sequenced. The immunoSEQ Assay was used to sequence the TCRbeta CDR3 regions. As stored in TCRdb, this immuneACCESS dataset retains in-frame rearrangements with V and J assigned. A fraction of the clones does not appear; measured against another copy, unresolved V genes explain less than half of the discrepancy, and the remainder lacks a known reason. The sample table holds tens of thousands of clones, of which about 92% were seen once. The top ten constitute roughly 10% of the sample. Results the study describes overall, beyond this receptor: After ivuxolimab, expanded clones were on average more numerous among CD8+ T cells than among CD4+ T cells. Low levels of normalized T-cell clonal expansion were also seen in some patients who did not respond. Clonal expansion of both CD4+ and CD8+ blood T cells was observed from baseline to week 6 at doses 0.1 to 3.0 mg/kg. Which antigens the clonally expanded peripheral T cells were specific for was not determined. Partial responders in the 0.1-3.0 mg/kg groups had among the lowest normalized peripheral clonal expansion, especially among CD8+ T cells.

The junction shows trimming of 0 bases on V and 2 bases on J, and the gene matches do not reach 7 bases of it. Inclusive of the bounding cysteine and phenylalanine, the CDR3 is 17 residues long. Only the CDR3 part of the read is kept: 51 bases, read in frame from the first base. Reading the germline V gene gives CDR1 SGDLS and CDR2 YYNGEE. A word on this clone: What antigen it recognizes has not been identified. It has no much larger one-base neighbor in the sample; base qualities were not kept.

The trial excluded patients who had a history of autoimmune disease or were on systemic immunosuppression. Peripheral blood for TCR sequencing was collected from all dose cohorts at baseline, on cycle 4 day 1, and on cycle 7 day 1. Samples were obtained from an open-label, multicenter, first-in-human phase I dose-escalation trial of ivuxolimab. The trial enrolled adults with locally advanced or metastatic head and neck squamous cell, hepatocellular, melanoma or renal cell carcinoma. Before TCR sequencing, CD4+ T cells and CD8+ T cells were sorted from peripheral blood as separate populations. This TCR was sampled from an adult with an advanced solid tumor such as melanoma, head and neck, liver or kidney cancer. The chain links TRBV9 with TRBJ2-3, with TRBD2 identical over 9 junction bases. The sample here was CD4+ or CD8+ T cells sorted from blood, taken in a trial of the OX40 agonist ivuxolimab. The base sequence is TGTGCCAGCAGCGTAGCCCCCCAGCGGGGGGTCACAGATACGCAGTATTTT. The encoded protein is CASSVAPQRGVTDTQYF.